This T cell receptor beta chain was sequenced for a study of T cells in Graves' hyperthyroidism and ophthalmopathy. Study information: Peripheral blood collection took place at initial diagnosis, before any treatment.

RNA transcripts served as the template for amplifying TCR beta CDR3 regions. An initial round of RT-PCR targeting the TCR CDR3 relied on the HTBI primer set. From the multiplex PCR reads, TCRdb called clonotypes with MiXCR, one entry per CDR3 protein. The table shows approximately 700,000 distinct CDR3 sequences, with roughly 15% occurring only once. V was shortened by 3 bases and J by 3 bases, with 12 bases between the two germline ends. This CDR3 comprises 15 residues. Looked up from germline, CDR1 is LNHDA and CDR2 is SQIVND (reference sequence). Patients with uncontrolled infections, other autoimmune diseases, pregnancy or lactation were excluded. Based on clinical symptoms, serum thyroxine and TRAb, thyroid ultrasound and orbital computed tomography, diagnoses were reached.

The chain couples TRBV19 to TRBJ2-1; a weak D match, TRBD1 (5 bases). The sequencing sample was made of blood. This receptor was taken from a man in his late teens or twenties with Graves' hyperthyroidism. The CDR3 region has the DNA TGTGCCAGTAGTATTAGTGCAGGGAACTACAATGAGCAGTTCTTC. Amino acid sequence: CASSISAGNYNEQFF.